What follows are 32 T cell receptor beta chains derived from one specimen sequenced in a study of molecular identifiers for immune sequencing clone quantification. Using its own MiXCR run on the PCR reads, TCRdb lists one record per CDR3 protein. In the table there are over 550,000 distinct CDR3 sequences, about 25% of which are singletons. Specimen: naive CD8+ T cells from blood, with Jurkat cell RNA spiked in. This sample's subset: FACS-sorted CD8+CD4-CCR7+CD45RA+ naive T cells. Receptor source: a human donor in good health. Some libraries in this study had Jurkat cell RNA spiked in.

This clonotype appeared many times. The chain has TRBV9 and TRBJ2-7, with D unresolved. CDR3 length equals 14 residues. The germline V gene has CDR1 SGDLS and CDR2 YYNGEE. V was clipped by 0 bases and J by 2 bases, with 9 bases between them. CDR3 protein: CASSVGTNPYEQYF. CDR3 bases: TGTGCCAGCAGCGTAGGCACAAATCCCTACGAGCAGTACTTC.

The genes are TRBV27 and TRBJ1-2; no clear D. Germline CDR1 and CDR2: MNHEY and SMNVEV (reference sequence). The CDR3 extends over 14 amino acids. The V end lost 3 bases, the J end lost 4 bases, and 12 bases lay between the germline ends. The CDR3 region is CASSLGHPSYGYTF. CDR3 nucleotide sequence: TGTGCCAGCAGTTTGGGCCATCCTAGCTATGGCTACACCTTC.

The table lists this clonotype with many counts. The rearrangement joins TRBV5-1 to TRBJ2-1; D is uncertain. V was pared by 4 bases and J by 9 bases, with 14 bases between. This CDR3 comprises 13 residues. Looked up from germline, CDR1 is SGHRS and CDR2 is YFSETQ. DNA of the CDR3: TGCGCCAGCAGCCTTAGATTGTTCGGTGAGCAGTTCTTC. Its protein is CASSLRLFGEQFF.

A word on this clonotype: A much larger clone lies one base from this, so it may be a read error. The chain has TRBV6-2 or TRBV6-3 and TRBJ2-1; 12 bases are shared with TRBD2. This CDR3 has 14 residues. V lost 7 bases to trimming and J lost 12 bases; unmatched junction nucleotides: 10. From germline, CDR1 is MNHEY and CDR2 SVGEGT. The CDR3 nucleotides read TGTGCCAGCAAGACTAGCGGGAGTGTGGATGCGCAGTTCTTC. This codes for CASKTSGSVDAQFF.

On this clonotype: A read error may produce the germline difference seen at one junction end. This chain joins TRBV7-2 and TRBJ2-7; D may correspond to TRBD1 or TRBD2 (5 bases each). Germline CDR1 SGHTA, CDR2 FQGNSA. This CDR3 is built from 13 residues. CDR3 amino acids: CASRPGPAYAQYF. The CDR3 DNA follows: TGTGCCAGCCGCCCGGGGCCCGCCTACGCGCAGTACTTC.

Concerning this clonotype itself: A clone one base away is much larger, so this may be a read error. No conserved phenylalanine or tryptophan ends this CDR3, so it is likely a read error. The CDR3 is CAWRGLRPDEQYY. CDR3 in DNA: TGTGCCTGGAGGGGTTTGAGGCCCGACGAGCAGTACTAC. V is TRBV30 and J is TRBJ2-7; D call uncertain. V gave up 3 bases and J gave up 5 bases, with 14 bases separating them. The CDR3 has 13 amino acids. Germline V gives CDR1 GTSNPN, CDR2 SVGIG (reference sequence).

This clonotype came up a few times. The rearrangement joins TRBV19 to TRBJ1-4; no definite D call. Germline V lookup: CDR1 LNHDA, CDR2 SQIVND (reference sequence). V lost 3 bases and J lost 13, with 12 bases in between. The CDR3 totals 12 residues. CDR3: CASSIDRERLFF. DNA of the CDR3: TGTGCCAGTAGTATTGATCGTGAGAGACTGTTTTTT.

This clonotype appeared many times. The chain couples TRBV6-1 to TRBJ1-1; D is uncertain. Per germline, CDR1 MNHNS and CDR2 SASEGT. The ends were cut back, 7 bases at V and 0 bases at J, with 18 bases in the middle. This CDR3 has 16 amino acids. The CDR3 protein is CASKIRHDTLNTEAFF. The CDR3 DNA is TGTGCCAGCAAGATAAGACACGATACTTTGAACACTGAAGCTTTCTTT.

A few counts support this clonotype. V is TRBV20-1 and J is TRBJ2-7; D possibly matches TRBD1 or TRBD2 (6 bases each). Germline V gives CDR1 DFQATT, CDR2 SNEGSKA (reference sequence). The V end lost 3 bases, the J end lost 2 bases, and 17 bases lay between the germline ends. The CDR3 totals 15 residues. The CDR3 region has the DNA TGCAGTGCTAGTCACCCCCCGGGGGCTCCCTACGAGCAGTACTTC. Translated: CSASHPPGAPYEQYF.

V and J are TRBV11-2 and TRBJ2-5, with a weak D call TRBD2 (5 bases). This CDR3 contains 15 residues. V was clipped by 1 base and J by 0 bases, with 9 bases between them. From germline, CDR1 is SGHAT and CDR2 FQNNGV. The CDR3 spells CASSLGLQYQETQYF. The CDR3 DNA sequence: TGTGCCAGCAGCTTAGGACTACAGTACCAAGAGACCCAGTACTTC. Full variable domain (outside the CDR3, taken from reference TRBV11-2 and TRBJ2-5): EAGVAQSPRYKIIEKRQSVAFWCNPISGHATLYWYQQILGQGPKLLIQFQNNGVVDDSQLPKDRFSAERLKGVDSTLKIQPAKLEDSAVYLCASSLGLQYQETQYFGPGTRLLVL.

The V and J genes are TRBV5-8 and TRBJ2-2; D remains unclear. This CDR3 has 13 amino acids. Germline V gene data show CDR1 as SGHTS and CDR2 as YDEGEE. Trimming took off 4 bases at V and 9 bases at J, with 13 bases between the two ends. The CDR3 sequence: CASSPDGSWELFF. The CDR3 DNA reads TGTGCCAGCAGCCCGGACGGCTCCTGGGAGCTGTTTTTT. Based on the CDR3 plus reference TRBV5-8 and TRBJ2-2, the full variable domain is EAGVTQSPTHLIKTRGQQATLRCSPISGHTSVYWYQQALGLGLQFLLWYDEGEERNRGNFPPRFSGRQFPNYSSELNVNALELEDSALYLCASSPDGSWELFFGEGSRLTVL.

This clonotype was found a few times. The chain employs TRBV12-3 or TRBV12-4 and TRBJ1-5, with 7 bases identical to TRBD1. The length of the CDR3 is 15 residues. With 3 bases clipped from V and 6 bases from J, the junction kept 8 bases outside the gene matches. The CDR3 spells CASSFRQGSFQPQHF. The DNA of the CDR3 is TGTGCCAGCAGTTTTCGACAGGGATCGTTTCAGCCCCAGCATTTT.

This clonotype was seen only a few times. This sequence joins TRBV28 and TRBJ2-7; 7 bases line up with TRBD1. The germline gives CDR1 MDHEN, CDR2 SYDVKM. The CDR3 is 13 amino acids. J gave up 1 base and V 6 bases, and 3 bases lay outside the gene matches. CDR3 amino acids: CASRDRASYEQYF. CDR3 nucleotide sequence: TGTGCCAGCAGAGACAGGGCTTCCTACGAGCAGTACTTC.

In its sample, this clonotype was seen many times. The chain combines TRBV7-9 with TRBJ1-4, with unresolved D. This CDR3 is 14 amino acids long. Germline loops: CDR1 SEHNR, CDR2 FQNEAQ (reference sequence). V lost 4 bases and J lost 4, with 10 bases in between. The CDR3 nucleotides read TGTGCCAGCAGCTCAAGAGCTTATAATGAAAAACTGTTTTTT. As protein: CASSSRAYNEKLFF.

This clonotype was counted ten times or more. The chain joins TRBV13 to TRBJ2-5; 10 bases match TRBD2. CDR3 size: 18 residues. The V and J ends lost 1 base and 2 bases, in that order; junction bases with no gene match: 10. Germline V CDR1 and CDR2: PRHDT, FYEKMQ (reference sequence). The CDR3 region is CASSLEGDSSGGQETQYF. The CDR3 region has the DNA TGTGCCAGCAGCTTAGAAGGTGATTCTAGCGGGGGACAAGAGACCCAGTACTTC.

As concerns this clonotype: Possible read error: a much larger clone is one base away. The V gene is TRBV4-3, the J gene TRBJ2-7, with 8 bases aligning to TRBD2. This CDR3 has 15 residues. CDR1 LGHNA and CDR2 YSLEER come from the germline V gene. The CDR3 region is CASSQDTGGPGERYF. Written as DNA, the CDR3 is TGCGCCAGCAGCCAAGATACGGGAGGGCCGGGCGAGCGGTACTTC.

This clonotype occurred many times. This sequence joins TRBV7-8 and TRBJ1-1; unclear D gene. CDR1 and CDR2 from the germline V gene are SGHVS and FQNEAQ. V shed 5 bases and J shed 4 bases, with 11 bases lying between them. The CDR3 length is 13 residues. The CDR3 sequence: CASSRALGTEAFF. Here the CDR3 DNA reads TGTGCCAGCAGCCGAGCGTTGGGCACTGAAGCTTTCTTT. The whole variable domain, remainder taken from reference TRBV7-8 and TRBJ1-1, is GAGVSQSPRYKVAKRGQDVALRCDPISGHVSLFWYQQALGQGPEFLTYFQNEAQLDKSGLPSDRFFAERPEGSVSTLKIQRTQQEDSAVYLCASSRALGTEAFFGQGTRLTVV.

On this clonotype: With a much larger clone just one base away, this may be a read error. This chain connects TRBV6-2 or TRBV6-3 to TRBJ1-5; D is uncertain. CDR3 size: 14 residues. Germline V gives CDR1 MNHEY, CDR2 SVGEGT. CDR3 sequence reads: CASSYLDSTQPQHF. DNA for the CDR3: TGTGCCAGCAGTTACTTGGATAGCACTCAGCCCCAGCATTTT.

This clonotype was seen only once. A single base separates this from a much larger clone, so it may be a read error. CDR3 sequence: CSVGRAGIYDEQFF. The DNA of the CDR3 is TGCAGCGTAGGAAGAGCGGGGATCTACGATGAGCAGTTCTTC. This chain connects TRBV29-1 to TRBJ2-1, with 7 bases fitting TRBD2. CDR1 and CDR2 (germline): SQVTM, ANQGSEA. The CDR3 is 14 residues long.

This clonotype appeared many times. This chain links TRBV19 with TRBJ2-3; D is possibly TRBD1 (5 bases). V was trimmed by 3 bases and J by 6 bases, leaving 10 bases between them. Germline CDR1 and CDR2: LNHDA and SQIVND (reference sequence). The CDR3 totals 13 residues. Written as DNA, the CDR3 is TGTGCCAGTAGTATCAAAGGGGCGGATACGCAGTATTTT. Its protein is CASSIKGADTQYF.

This clonotype was observed many times. V is TRBV29-1 and J is TRBJ1-2; 12 nucleotides align to TRBD1. The CDR3 is made up of 12 amino acids. Germline lookup yields CDR1 SQVTM and CDR2 ANQGSEA. V gave up 6 bases and J gave up 7 bases; unmatched junction bases: 3. The CDR3 nucleotides read TGCAGCGTGGGACAGGGGGCTGTTGGCTACACCTTC. Translation: CSVGQGAVGYTF.

The chain combines TRBV6-2 or TRBV6-3 with TRBJ2-1; 10 bases fit TRBD2. Germline CDR1 reads MNHEY; CDR2 reads SVGEGT. V gave up 0 bases and J gave up 3 bases; unmatched junction bases: 8. The CDR3 contains 18 residues. CDR3 DNA: TGTGCCAGCAGTTACTCGATAGAGCTAGCGGGAGTCTACAATGAGCAGTTCTTC. Amino acid sequence: CASSYSIELAGVYNEQFF.

As to this clonotype: A read error may be the cause here, since a much bigger clone is one base away. V is TRBV4-3 and J is TRBJ2-7; D perhaps matches TRBD2 (6 bases). Germline-derived CDR1 and CDR2 are LGHNA and YSLEER. Trimming pared 0 bases from V and 7 bases from J, leaving 25 bases between. The CDR3 length is 18 residues. CDR3 protein: CASSQDGAPGLRSREQYF. The DNA of the CDR3 is TGCGCCAGCAGCCAAGATGGGGCCCCGGGACTCCGGTCTAGAGAGCAGTACTTC.

This clonotype was detected a few times. V usage is TRBV19 and J usage is TRBJ1-6; TRBD1 agrees at 7 bases. V shed 9 bases and J 9 bases; nucleotides not matched to a gene: 8. The CDR3 is 13 amino acids. Germline CDR1 is LNHDA and CDR2 is SQIVND (reference sequence). The CDR3 DNA is TGTGCCAGCACGACAGGGAATGGTTCACCCCTCCACTTT. Translation: CASTTGNGSPLHF.

This clonotype was detected many times. J is TRBJ2-3 and V is TRBV7-9, with D possibly TRBD2 on 5 matching bases. The CDR3 loop spans 18 amino acids. Germline V gives CDR1 SEHNR, CDR2 FQNEAQ (reference sequence). Trimming cost V 0 bases and J 2 bases, with 18 bases left between them. The CDR3 DNA follows: TGTGCCAGCAGCTTAGCCGCCGGAGGACGGGCGAACACAGATACGCAGTATTTT. This gives the protein CASSLAAGGRANTDTQYF.

This clonotype has ten or more counts. The genes are TRBV7-9 and TRBJ2-7; TRBD2 aligns across 7 bases. The CDR3 contains 14 residues. The germline V gene has CDR1 SEHNR and CDR2 FQNEAQ (reference sequence). Trimming cost V 5 bases and J 5 bases; bases outside gene matches: 9. CDR3 sequence (DNA): TGTGCCAGCAGCGCCCCGGGACTAACAAACGAGCAGTACTTC. Its translation: CASSAPGLTNEQYF.

This clonotype was observed once. At one boundary the junction diverges from the germline segment, which might be a read error. J is TRBJ2-5 and V is TRBV12-3 or TRBV12-4; D is undetermined. The CDR3 is made up of 14 amino acids. DNA of the CDR3: TGTGCCAGCAGTCCGCCCCCGTACCAAGAGGCCCAGTACTTC. Translation: CASSPPPYQEAQYF.

Note on this clonotype: This sequence may be a read error, since a much larger clone differs from it by one base. This chain uses TRBV6-2 or TRBV6-3 with TRBJ2-7; D is tentatively TRBD1 or TRBD2 (5 bases each). The germline V and J ends were trimmed by 6 bases and 9 bases, with 21 bases remaining between them. The CDR3 loop spans 14 amino acids. The germline CDR1 and CDR2 sequences are MNHEY and SVGEGT. CDR3 sequence reads: CASSSTGAGDAQYF. The CDR3, as DNA: TGTGCCAGCAGCAGCACCGGGGCCGGCGACGCGCAGTACTTC.

The chain combines TRBV15 with TRBJ2-3, with 10 bases lining up with TRBD2. J was trimmed by 2 bases and V by 1 base; bases with no gene match: 6. Looked up from germline, CDR1 is LNHNV and CDR2 is YYDKDF (reference sequence). The CDR3 length is 17 residues. In DNA, the CDR3 is TGTGCCACCAGCAGAGTAATAGCGGGGGGATCCACAGATACGCAGTATTTT. It is translated as CATSRVIAGGSTDTQYF.

Concerning this clonotype: A clone one base away is much larger, so this may be a read error. The V gene is TRBV5-1, the J gene TRBJ1-1; TRBD1 might be the D (6 bases). CDR3 length: 15 residues. Germline CDR1 and CDR2: SGHRS and YFSETQ. The CDR3 sequence: CASSNVGGWNAEAFF. In DNA, the CDR3 is TGCGCCAGCAGCAATGTGGGGGGCTGGAACGCTGAAGCTTTCTTT.

Concerning this clonotype: A much bigger clone sits one base away, suggesting this may be a read error. V and J are TRBV4-3 and TRBJ1-1; no firm D call. Trimming cost V 0 bases and J 4 bases, with 9 bases left between them. Germline V gene sequence: CDR1 LGHNA, CDR2 YSLEER. CDR3 length: 14 amino acids. In DNA form, the CDR3 reads TGCGCCAGCAGCCAAGAACAGTTTGTCACTGAAGCTTTCTTT. It encodes CASSQEQFVTEAFF.

In the case of this clonotype: At one boundary the junction diverges from the germline segment, which might be a read error. The rearrangement links TRBV7-9 to TRBJ2-7, with 9 bases aligning to TRBD1. This CDR3 has 15 residues. Germline CDR1 is SEHNR and CDR2 is FQNEAQ (reference sequence). As DNA, the CDR3 is TGTGCCGGCAGCAGCCGGGACAGGGACTCCTACGAGCAGTACTTC. Translating it yields CAGSSRDRDSYEQYF.